This TCR beta chain was sequenced in a study of read filtering for tumor transcriptome and immune sequencing. This clonotype was found many times. The germline CDR1 and CDR2 sequences are DFQATT and SNEGSKA (reference sequence). Trimming removed 6 bases at V and 1 base at J, with 16 bases between. This CDR3 spans 14 amino acids. From 300 to 450 ng of RNA, a library with molecular barcoded alpha/delta and beta/gamma adaptors was made. One entry per CDR3 protein results from TCRdb running MiXCR on the reads. Of more than 30,000 distinct CDR3 sequences in the sample, around 15% were seen once. The gene calls are TRBV20-1 and TRBJ2-7; a weak D match, TRBD1 (6 bases). What was sequenced was a population of CD138-negative cells sorted from bone marrow. The receptor comes from a donor at least 40 years old with multiple myeloma. CDR3 region: CSARVTGDSYEQYF. CDR3 nucleotides: TGCAGTGCCAGGGTGACAGGCGATTCCTACGAGCAGTACTTC.